This T cell receptor beta chain was identified in a study of T-cell reconstitution after alpha-beta-depleted transplantation in children. This clonotype was picked up a small number of times. A TCRbeta library incorporating unique molecular identifiers was prepared. TCRdb processed the PCR reads anew with MiXCR; each CDR3 protein has one entry. This table has a few hundred thousand distinct CDR3 sequences, 9.9% appearing once. Unmatched junction bases numbered 4, after V lost 3 bases and J lost 4 bases. The CDR3 contains 15 residues. CDR1 is MNHEY and CDR2 is SMNVEV in the germline V gene (reference sequence).

The rearrangement joins TRBV27 to TRBJ2-1, with 9 bases identical to TRBD2. This TCR was recovered from a human donor who donated a stem cell graft to a child with SCID. Material: PBMCs from the stem cell graft donor, obtained from the stem cell graft. Written as DNA, the CDR3 is TGTGCCAGCAGTTTTTTGCGGGGGGGGTACAATGAGCAGTTCTTC. Translating gives CASSFLRGGYNEQFF.